A selection of T cell receptor beta chains follows, all from one sample in a study of blood T cell repertoires in COVID-19. Profiled with immunoSEQ multiplex PCR; TCRdb holds only in-frame clones, not every one. The table lists 180,000 or so clones, under 85% of them singletons, with 1% to 1.5% in the top ten. Sequencing was performed on peripheral blood. The source is a man in his fifties or sixties who had recovered from COVID-19. The CDR3 runs from the conserved cysteine through the conserved F or W. A D gene is named only where the DNA matches it firmly. Rows may omit the clone size; those that give it use once, few, many or a size class.

TRBV19	NA	NA	TRBJ1-4	TGTGCCAGTAAAACAGGGTTGGAAAATGAAAAACTGTTTTTT	CASKTGLENEKLFF
TRBV7-9	NA	NA	TRBJ1-5	TGTGCCAGCAGCTTGAAGGGGGATCAGCCCCAGCATTTT	CASSLKGDQPQHF
TRBV27	NA	NA	TRBJ1-4	TGTGCCAGCAGTTTAAGAGGGGGTGGGGAAAAACTGTTTTTT	CASSLRGGGEKLFF
TRBV5-4	NA	TRBD1	TRBJ1-2	TGTGCCAGCAGCTGGCAGGACAGGGAACATGGCTACACCTTC	CASSWQDREHGYTF
TRBV7-2	NA	NA	TRBJ2-5	TGTGCCAGCAGCTTGTCCTTTGGGGCGGAAGAGACCCAGTACTTC	CASSLSFGAEETQYF
TRBV2	NA	TRBD2	TRBJ2-2	TGTGCCAGCAGACGGGGGGGCCAGGTCGCGAACACCGGGGAGCTGTTTTTT	CASRRGGQVANTGELFF
TRBV19	NA	NA	TRBJ2-7	TGTGCCAGTAGTATTCTTGGATCAGGGCGATACGAGCAGTACTTC	CASSILGSGRYEQYF
TRBV4-2	NA	NA	TRBJ2-1	TGTGCCAGCAGCCAAGAGTCGACAGGCTCCTACAATGAGCAGTTCTTC	CASSQESTGSYNEQFF
TRBV10-3	NA	NA	TRBJ1-5	TGTGCCATCAGTGGGCAGGGGTTCGAGGCCCAGCATTTT	CAISGQGFEAQHF
TRBV7-9	many	NA	TRBJ2-5	TGTGCCAGCCGCCGGGCAGGGGCACAAGAGACCCAGTACTTC	CASRRAGAQETQYF
TRBV12-3/TRBV12-4	NA	NA	TRBJ2-5	TGTGCCAGCAGTTTAAACTTAGCGAAGACCCAGTACTTC	CASSLNLAKTQYF
TRBV6-1	NA	NA	TRBJ2-5	TGTGCCAGCAGTGAATTGTGGGGAGGTCAAGAGACCCAGTACTTC	CASSELWGGQETQYF
TRBV5-1	NA	NA	TRBJ2-2	TGCGCCAGCAGCTCCTACACCGGGGAGCTGTTTTTT	CASSSYTGELFF
TRBV3-1/TRBV3-2	few	NA	TRBJ1-4	TGTGCCAGCGGAGACCGAAATGAAAAACTGTTTTTT	CASGDRNEKLFF
TRBV10-3	NA	NA	TRBJ2-7	TGTGCCATCAGTGAGTGGAGCGGTCTTGGAGGCGAGCAGTACTTC	CAISEWSGLGGEQYF
TRBV5-8	NA	TRBD1	TRBJ1-6	TGTGCCAGCACCAAAATCCGCATGACAGGGGGGGTTGGGTCACCCCTCCACTTT	CASTKIRMTGGVGSPLHF
TRBV3-1/TRBV3-2	NA	NA	TRBJ1-2	TGTGCCAGCAGCCCCTCCGGGGGAGGGGGAAACTATGGCTACACCTTC	CASSPSGGGGNYGYTF
TRBV23-1	NA	NA	TRBJ1-6	TGCGCCAGCAGTACACCATATAATTCACCCCTCCACTTT	CASSTPYNSPLHF
TRBV6-5	once	TRBD2	TRBJ2-3	TGTGCCAGCAGAGCGGGGGGGCTCCCAGATACGCAGTATTTT	CASRAGGLPDTQYF
TRBV10-3	once	NA	TRBJ2-3	TGTGCCATCAGTGAGTCTTTGTTCAGGGCTACACAAGATACGCAGTATTTT	CAISESLFRATQDTQYF
TRBV15	NA	NA	TRBJ1-4	TGTGCCACCAGCCCAGATAGGCAGGCTACAACTAATGAAAAACTGTTTTTT	CATSPDRQATTNEKLFF
TRBV3-1/TRBV3-2	NA	NA	TRBJ1-2	TGTGCCAGCAGCCAAGATCTGGGCAGGGGAGGCTACACCTTC	CASSQDLGRGGYTF
TRBV11-2	NA	TRBD1	TRBJ1-1	TGTGCCAGCAGCTTAGAGAGGACAGGGCGCACTGAAGCTTTCTTT	CASSLERTGRTEAFF
TRBV27	NA	TRBD1	TRBJ2-2	TGTGCCAGCAGTGTAAACAGGGGTACCGGGGAGCTGTTTTTT	CASSVNRGTGELFF
TRBV10-3	NA	TRBD1	TRBJ2-7	TGTGCCATCAGGGGGGGGACAGGGGCGGACGAGCAGTACTTC	CAIRGGTGADEQYF
TRBV19	NA	TRBD2	TRBJ2-1	TGTGCCAGTAGTATAAAGGCGGGGGGGCCTGGTGAGCAGTTCTTC	CASSIKAGGPGEQFF
TRBV5-6	once	TRBD1	TRBJ2-1	TGTGCCAGCAGCTTGGGGGGGACAGGTGGCAATGAGCAGTTCTTC	CASSLGGTGGNEQFF
TRBV5-1	NA	NA	TRBJ1-2	TGCGCCAGCAGCTTGGCGGGGAACTATGGCTACACCTTC	CASSLAGNYGYTF
TRBV30	NA	NA	TRBJ1-3	TGTGCCTGGAGTGTAAAATCAGCGGTAAACACCATATATTTT	CAWSVKSAVNTIYF
TRBV9	NA	NA	TRBJ1-1	TGTGCCAGCAGCGTAGTGGACAGCGGGAACACTGAAGCTTTCTTT	CASSVVDSGNTEAFF
TRBV6-4	NA	TRBD1	TRBJ1-6	TGTGCCAGCAACCGTAGCGAACAGGGGGCAAATAATTCACCCCTCCACTTT	CASNRSEQGANNSPLHF
TRBV5-1	once	NA	TRBJ1-1	TGCGCCAGCAATACAGGGATTACGGACACTGAAGCTTTCTTT	CASNTGITDTEAFF
TRBV27	NA	NA	TRBJ2-6	TGTGCCAGCAGCCCAAGGAGGTCTGGGGCCAACGTCCTGACTTTC	CASSPRRSGANVLTF
TRBV18	NA	NA	TRBJ1-2	TGTGCCAGCTCACGCACCGAGATGACGGAAGGGGAAGGCTACACCTTC	CASSRTEMTEGEGYTF
TRBV2	NA	NA	TRBJ2-1	TGTGCCAGCAAGGACTATCAGGTGACCTACAATGAGCAGTTCTTC	CASKDYQVTYNEQFF
TRBV5-1	NA	TRBD2	TRBJ2-3	TGCGCCAGCAGCGGTATCGGACTAGCGGGGGGCACAGATACGCAGTATTTT	CASSGIGLAGGTDTQYF
TRBV25-1	few	TRBD1	TRBJ1-4	TGTGCCAGCAGTGTATCTACAGGGGGCACGACTAATGAAAAACTGTTTTTT	CASSVSTGGTTNEKLFF
TRBV5-1	NA	NA	TRBJ2-5	TGCGCCAGCAGCCGTCAAGAGACCCAGTACTTC	CASSRQETQYF
TRBV3-1/TRBV3-2	NA	NA	TRBJ1-6	TGTGCCAGCAGCCGGGCCGCCGATTCACCCCTCCACTTT	CASSRAADSPLHF
TRBV5-4	NA	TRBD1	TRBJ2-2	TGTGCCAGCAGTATCTGGGACAGGAACACCGGGGAGCTGTTTTTT	CASSIWDRNTGELFF